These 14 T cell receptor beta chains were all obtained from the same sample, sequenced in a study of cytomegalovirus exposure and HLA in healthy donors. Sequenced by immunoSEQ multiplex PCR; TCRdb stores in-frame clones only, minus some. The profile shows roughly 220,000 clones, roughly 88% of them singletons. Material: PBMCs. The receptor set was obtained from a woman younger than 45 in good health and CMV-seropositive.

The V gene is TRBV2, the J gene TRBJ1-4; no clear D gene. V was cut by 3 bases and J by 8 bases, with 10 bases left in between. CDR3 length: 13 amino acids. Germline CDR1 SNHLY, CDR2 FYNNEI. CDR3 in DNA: TGTGCCAGCAGTGAGCTGGGGAGGGAAAAACTGTTTTTT. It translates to CASSELGREKLFF.

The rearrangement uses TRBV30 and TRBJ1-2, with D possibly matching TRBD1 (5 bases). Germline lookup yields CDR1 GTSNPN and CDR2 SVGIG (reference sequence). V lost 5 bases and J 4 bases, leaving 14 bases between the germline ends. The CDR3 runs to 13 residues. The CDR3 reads CAWWDFDSYGYTF. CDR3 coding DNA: TGTGCCTGGTGGGACTTCGATTCCTATGGCTACACCTTC. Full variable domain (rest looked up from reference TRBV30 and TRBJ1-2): SQTIHQWPATLVQPVGSPLSLECTVEGTSNPNLYWYRQAAGRGLQLLFYSVGIGQISSEVPQNLSASRPQDRQFILSSKKLLLSDSGFYLCAWWDFDSYGYTFGSGTRLTVV.

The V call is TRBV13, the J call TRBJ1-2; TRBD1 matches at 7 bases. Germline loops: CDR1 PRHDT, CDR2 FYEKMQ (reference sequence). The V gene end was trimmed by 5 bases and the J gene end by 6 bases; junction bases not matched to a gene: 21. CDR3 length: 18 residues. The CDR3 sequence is CASSPGLTGSRNYDGYTF. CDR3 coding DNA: TGTGCCAGCAGCCCCGGTTTGACAGGGTCTCGCAACTACGATGGCTACACCTTC.

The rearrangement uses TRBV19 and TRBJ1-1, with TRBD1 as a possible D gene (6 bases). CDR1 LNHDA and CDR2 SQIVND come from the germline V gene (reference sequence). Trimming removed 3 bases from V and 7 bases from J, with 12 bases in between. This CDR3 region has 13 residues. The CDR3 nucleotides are TGTGCCAGTAGTATTAAGGGGGGAAATGAAGCTTTCTTT. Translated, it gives CASSIKGGNEAFF.

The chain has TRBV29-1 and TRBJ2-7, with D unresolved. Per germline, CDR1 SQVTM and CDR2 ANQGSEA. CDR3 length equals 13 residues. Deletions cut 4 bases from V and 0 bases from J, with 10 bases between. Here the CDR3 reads CSVGAMNSYEQYF. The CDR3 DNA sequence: TGCAGCGTTGGAGCAATGAACTCCTACGAGCAGTACTTC.

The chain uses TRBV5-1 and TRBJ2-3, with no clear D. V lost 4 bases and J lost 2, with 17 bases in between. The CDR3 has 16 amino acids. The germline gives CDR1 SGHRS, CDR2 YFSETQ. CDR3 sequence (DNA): TGCGCCAGCAGCCTTCCCGGGCAGCCCTACACAGATACGCAGTATTTT. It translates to CASSLPGQPYTDTQYF.

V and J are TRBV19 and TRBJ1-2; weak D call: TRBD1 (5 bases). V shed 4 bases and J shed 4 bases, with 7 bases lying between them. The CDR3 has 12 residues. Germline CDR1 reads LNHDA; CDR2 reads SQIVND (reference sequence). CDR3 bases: TGTGCCAGTAGTAGGGGGTTCTATGGCTACACCTTC. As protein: CASSRGFYGYTF.

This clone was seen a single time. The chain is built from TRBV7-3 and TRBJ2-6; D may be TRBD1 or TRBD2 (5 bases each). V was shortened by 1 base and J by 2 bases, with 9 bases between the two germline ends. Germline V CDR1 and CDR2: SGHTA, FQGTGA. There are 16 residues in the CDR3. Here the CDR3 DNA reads TGTGCCAGCAGCTTAATTGAGGGGCCTGGGGCCAACGTCCTGACTTTC. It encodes CASSLIEGPGANVLTF.

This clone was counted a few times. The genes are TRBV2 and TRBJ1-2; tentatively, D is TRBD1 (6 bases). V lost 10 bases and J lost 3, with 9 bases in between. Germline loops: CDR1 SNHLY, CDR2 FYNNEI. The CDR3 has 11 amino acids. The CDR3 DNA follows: TGTGCCAAAAGGGGGGACTATGGCTACACCTTC. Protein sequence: CAKRGDYGYTF.

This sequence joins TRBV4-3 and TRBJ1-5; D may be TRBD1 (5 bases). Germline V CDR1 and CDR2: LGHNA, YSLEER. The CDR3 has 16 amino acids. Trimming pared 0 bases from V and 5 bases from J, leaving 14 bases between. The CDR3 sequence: CASSQDSGGSYQPQHF. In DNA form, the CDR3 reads TGCGCCAGCAGCCAAGATTCGGGGGGTTCATATCAGCCCCAGCATTTT.

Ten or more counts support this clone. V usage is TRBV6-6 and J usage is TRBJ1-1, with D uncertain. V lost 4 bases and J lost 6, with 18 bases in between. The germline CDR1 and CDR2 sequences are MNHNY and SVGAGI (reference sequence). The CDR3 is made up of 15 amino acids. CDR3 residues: CASSSATARIAEAFF. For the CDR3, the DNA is TGTGCCAGCAGTTCCGCGACTGCCAGGATCGCTGAAGCTTTCTTT.

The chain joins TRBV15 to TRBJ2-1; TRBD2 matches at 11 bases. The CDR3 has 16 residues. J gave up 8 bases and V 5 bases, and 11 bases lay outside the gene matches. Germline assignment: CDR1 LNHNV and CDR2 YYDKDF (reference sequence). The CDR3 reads CATSARLAGLLDEQFF. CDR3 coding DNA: TGTGCCACCAGCGCCCGACTAGCGGGATTACTCGATGAGCAGTTCTTC.

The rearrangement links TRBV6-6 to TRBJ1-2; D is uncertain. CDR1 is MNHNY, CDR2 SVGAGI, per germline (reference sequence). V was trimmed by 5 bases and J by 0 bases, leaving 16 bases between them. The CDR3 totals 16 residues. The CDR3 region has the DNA TGTGCCAGCAGTCTACCGACGAGGTACGCTAACTATGGCTACACCTTC. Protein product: CASSLPTRYANYGYTF.

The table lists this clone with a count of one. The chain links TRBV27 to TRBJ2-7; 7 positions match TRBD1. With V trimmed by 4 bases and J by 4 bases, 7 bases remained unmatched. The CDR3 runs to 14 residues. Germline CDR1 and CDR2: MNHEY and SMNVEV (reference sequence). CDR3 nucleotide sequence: TGTGCCAGCAGTTCTACAGGGGTATGGTACGAGCAGTACTTC. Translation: CASSSTGVWYEQYF.